This TCR beta chain comes out of a study of CD8+CD57+ T cells in acquired aplastic anemia (dated by TCRdb to the late 2010s). At the level of the whole study: DNA extracted from sorted CD4+ and CD8+ cells had a mean of approximately 3.5 ug, with a range of roughly 0.18 to 27.4 ug.

TCR beta VDJ combination and CDR3 sequence profiling used genomic DNA as the template. An Illumina HiSeq 2000 was used for TCR repertoire sequencing. The study's own analysis went as follows. TRBV/TRBJ rearrangement plots, CDR3 size and DJ length profiles, and Simpson's diversity index were used to evaluate the repertoires. The most abundant DNA sequence in the deep sequencing data was taken as the immunodominant clone. CDR3 amino acid sequences were screened for sharing across subjects and were compared with published repertoires and the VDJdb database. TCRdb reprocessing: public reads trimmed at Q25 with fastp, clones called with MiXCR, in-frame beta chains kept. All rows with the same CDR3 protein become a single entry with the most common DNA and genes. TCRdb, rather than the study authors, made the V and J calls. For this sample the table gives about 190,000 distinct CDR3 sequences, of which 50% to 75% were detected only once. Of the sample, 46% is held by the ten largest clones.

In the study, sorted CD4+ and CD8+ blood T cells from patients with severe aplastic anemia and from healthy subjects underwent deep sequencing of TCR repertoires. Ficoll-Paque density gradient centrifugation was used to isolate peripheral blood mononuclear cells. Before DNA was extracted, CD4+ and CD8+ T cells were sorted using either FACS or magnetic beads. The research as a whole found: Around 28 CD8+ CDR3 sequences were found to be shared between patients and controls, but these sequences appeared to be highly expressed in patients and within the immunodominant clones of the patients. Patients and healthy controls showed no significant difference in CD8+ Simpson's diversity (P=0.060).

V is shortened by 4 bases, J by 2 bases, and the region joining them spans 12 bases. The CDR3 runs 14 amino acids, cysteine and phenylalanine included. Just the 42-base CDR3 DNA is kept, in frame starting at base 1. CDR1 and CDR2 are read off the germline V gene as SGHDN and FVKESK. Comment on this clonotype: The specificity of this receptor is unknown. The input lacks base qualities; no much larger clone sits a single base away.

The V and J genes are TRBV14 and TRBJ2-7; the D segment could be TRBD2, given 5 matching bases. The source material was sorted CD4+, CD8+, or CD8+CD57+ T cells (not recorded which) from PBMCs. This receptor was identified in a human donor with severe aplastic anemia or a healthy control (not recorded which). The nucleotide sequence is given as TGTGCCAGCAGCCTCGGGGTAGTCGCCTACGAGCAGTACTTC. Its amino acids are CASSLGVVAYEQYF.